Listed below are T cell receptor beta chains from one sample, sequenced in a study of CD8 T cells in Susac syndrome. TCRdb processed the immunoSEQ multiplex PCR reads anew with MiXCR; each CDR3 protein has one entry. The sample holds approximately 150,000 distinct CDR3 sequences, approximately 94% seen once. Sequencing was carried out using CD4+ T cells from PBMCs. The receptors derive from a human donor with multiple sclerosis. The CDR3 runs from the conserved cysteine through the conserved F or W. The D gene is left open where the match is weak. Not all rows give a size; the values are once, few, many and, for expanded clones, a class.

TRBJ2-6 | TRBV2 | NA | NA | CARTRSTGANVLTF | TGTGCCCGAACCAGATCAACTGGGGCCAACGTCCTGACTTTC
TRBJ2-5 | TRBV11-2 | NA | NA | CASSPFGETQYF | TGTGCCAGCAGCCCCTTCGGCGAGACCCAGTACTTC
TRBJ2-7 | TRBV21-1 | NA | NA | CANDGAYEQYF | TGTGCCAATGACGGCGCCTACGAGCAGTACTTC
TRBJ2-5 | TRBV20-1 | NA | TRBD1 | CSTTGTGGEETQYF | TGCAGTACTACCGGGACAGGGGGCGAAGAGACCCAGTACTTC
TRBJ2-7 | TRBV18 | NA | NA | CASSPKSPHEQYF | TGTGCCAGCTCCCCGAAGAGCCCCCACGAGCAGTACTTC
TRBJ2-1 | TRBV14 | NA | NA | CASSQLRGGLDNEQFF | TGTGCCAGCAGCCAACTGAGAGGGGGGCTGGATAATGAGCAGTTCTTC
TRBJ1-6 | TRBV4-1 | NA | NA | CASSQGRSEVSPLHF | TGCGCCAGCAGCCAAGGTCGCAGCGAGGTATCACCCCTCCACTTT
TRBJ1-1 | TRBV2 | NA | NA | CASSAGWTEAFF | TGTGCCAGCTCCGCGGGATGGACTGAAGCTTTCTTT
TRBJ2-1 | TRBV3-1 | NA | TRBD2 | CASLTSGTNNEQFF | TGTGCCAGCCTTACTAGCGGGACCAACAATGAGCAGTTCTTC
TRBJ1-2 | TRBV9 | NA | NA | CASSYRENYGYTF | TGTGCCAGCAGCTACAGGGAGAACTATGGCTACACCTTC
TRBJ1-1 | TRBV2 | NA | NA | CASISGSGAEAFF | TGTGCCAGCATAAGTGGATCAGGGGCTGAAGCTTTCTTT
TRBJ1-5 | TRBV7-2 | NA | NA | CASSLVAAGSDNQPQHF | TGTGCCAGCAGCTTAGTGGCTGCCGGGAGTGACAATCAGCCCCAGCATTTT
TRBJ1-2 | TRBV5-1 | few | NA | CASSVNHRSGYGYTF | TGCGCCAGCAGCGTAAACCACAGGTCCGGCTATGGCTACACCTTC
TRBJ2-7 | TRBV5-1 | NA | TRBD1 | CASRKVQGSNEQYF | TGCGCCAGCAGGAAGGTACAGGGGTCCAACGAGCAGTACTTC
TRBJ2-1 | TRBV20-1 | NA | TRBD2 | CSASRASGDNEQFF | TGCAGTGCTTCCCGGGCTAGCGGGGATAATGAGCAGTTCTTC
TRBJ2-2 | TRBV3-1 | NA | NA | CGTRGLGELFF | TGTGGGACTCGTGGCCTCGGGGAGCTGTTTTTT
TRBJ2-1 | TRBV12-3/TRBV12-4 | NA | NA | CASSLGGSDNEQFF | TGTGCCAGCAGTTTAGGGGGGAGCGACAATGAGCAGTTCTTC
TRBJ1-2 | TRBV6-2/TRBV6-3 | NA | NA | CASSSIGGYTF | TGTGCCAGCAGTTCCATAGGCGGCTACACCTTC
TRBJ1-6 | TRBV12-3/TRBV12-4 | NA | TRBD1 | CASSRGNNDSPLHF | TGTGCCAGCAGCAGGGGGAATAATGATTCACCCCTCCACTTT
TRBJ2-2 | TRBV7-2 | NA | TRBD1 | CASSLWTGGDTGELFF | TGTGCCAGCAGCTTATGGACAGGGGGCGACACCGGGGAGCTGTTTTTT
TRBJ2-5 | TRBV3-1 | NA | NA | CASSQSRQETQYF | TGTGCCAGCAGCCAATCCAGACAAGAGACCCAGTACTTC
TRBJ2-5 | TRBV6-5 | NA | TRBD1 | CASSYSSPGTGQETQYF | TGTGCCAGCAGTTACTCGTCCCCCGGGACAGGTCAAGAGACCCAGTACTTC
TRBJ1-1 | TRBV30 | NA | TRBD1 | CAGRGQGGGEAFF | TGTGCCGGCAGGGGACAGGGAGGAGGTGAAGCTTTCTTT
TRBJ2-3 | TRBV23-1 | NA | NA | CASSQSPGDTQYF | TGCGCCAGCAGTCAATCGCCGGGGGATACGCAGTATTTT
TRBJ1-1 | TRBV7-2 | NA | TRBD1 | CASSSFTGGGTEAFF | TGTGCCAGCAGCTCCTTCACAGGGGGCGGCACTGAAGCTTTCTTT
TRBJ2-1 | TRBV7-9 | NA | TRBD2 | CASSLGLAGVNEQFF | TGTGCCAGCAGCCTAGGACTAGCGGGAGTAAATGAGCAGTTCTTC
TRBJ1-2 | TRBV6-2/TRBV6-3 | NA | NA | CASSRPVAGSYGYTF | TGTGCCAGCAGTCGCCCAGTGGCGGGTAGCTATGGCTACACCTTC
TRBJ1-2 | TRBV6-1 | NA | NA | CASVGTASVGYTF | TGTGCCAGCGTGGGTACAGCCTCGGTGGGCTACACCTTC
TRBJ2-5 | TRBV7-9 | once | NA | CASSLPTHGETQYF | TGTGCCAGCAGCTTGCCGACTCACGGGGAGACCCAGTACTTC
TRBJ1-2 | TRBV24-1 | NA | TRBD1 | CATSSGDRGLSGYTF | TGTGCCACCAGTTCAGGGGACAGGGGGCTCAGTGGCTACACCTTC
TRBJ2-1 | TRBV7-2 | NA | NA | CASSWRGQHNEQFF | TGTGCCAGCAGTTGGAGGGGTCAGCACAATGAGCAGTTCTTC
TRBJ1-1 | TRBV3-1 | NA | NA | CASSQAEMVAFF | TGTGCCAGCAGCCAAGCAGAAATGGTGGCTTTCTTT
TRBJ1-2 | TRBV13 | NA | NA | CASSLERTSYGYTF | TGTGCCAGCAGCTTAGAGAGGACCTCCTATGGCTACACCTTC
TRBJ2-2 | TRBV20-1 | NA | NA | CSARRDTNTGELFF | TGCAGTGCTAGACGGGACACTAACACCGGGGAGCTGTTTTTT
TRBJ1-2 | TRBV4-2 | NA | NA | CASRAGGTNYGYTF | TGTGCCAGCAGGGCCGGTGGGACTAACTATGGCTACACCTTC
TRBJ1-5 | TRBV12-3/TRBV12-4 | NA | NA | CASSYGKKDQPQHF | TGTGCCAGCAGTTACGGGAAGAAAGATCAGCCCCAGCATTTT
TRBJ2-1 | TRBV5-4 | NA | NA | CASSFSPSSYNEQFF | TGTGCCAGCAGCTTTAGTCCGAGCTCCTACAATGAGCAGTTCTTC
TRBJ2-5 | TRBV9 | NA | TRBD2 | CASSVGSGSDGTQYF | TGTGCCAGCAGCGTGGGTAGCGGGAGTGATGGGACCCAGTACTTC
TRBJ1-5 | TRBV30 | NA | NA | CAWSLASSNQPQHF | TGTGCCTGGAGTCTAGCGAGTAGCAATCAGCCCCAGCATTTT
TRBJ2-6 | TRBV29-1 | NA | NA | CSVHQGSGANVLTF | TGCAGCGTCCATCAGGGCTCTGGGGCCAACGTCCTGACTTTC
TRBJ2-5 | TRBV20-1 | NA | NA | CSASSDYYQETQYF | TGCAGTGCTAGTTCCGATTATTACCAAGAGACCCAGTACTTC
TRBJ2-5 | TRBV28 | NA | TRBD1 | CASRQTGYVGETQYF | TGTGCCAGCAGGCAGACAGGGTATGTCGGAGAGACCCAGTACTTC
TRBJ2-5 | TRBV6-1 | NA | NA | CASSASRFGQYQETQYF | TGTGCCAGCAGTGCATCGAGGTTCGGACAGTACCAAGAGACCCAGTACTTC